The clone carrying this T cell receptor (beta chain) was recorded a few times. Its antigen remains unknown. This entry belongs to a study of cytomegalovirus exposure and HLA in healthy donors. Whole-study findings and limits: A later analysis found most CMV-associated TCR beta chains apparently HLA-restricted.

V trimming: 0 bases; J trimming: 2 bases; junction bases outside the gene matches: 9. This CDR3 comprises 16 residues. CDR1 and CDR2 from the germline V gene are GTSNPN and SVGIG (reference sequence). The study ran its PCR with 60 Vbeta and 13 Jbeta primers. Clones were read by immunoSEQ multiplex PCR, and TCRdb kept only the in-frame ones, dropping some. Of over 150,000 clones in the sample, approximately 78% are singletons; the top ten hold around 8%. The sequenced material came from PBMCs. The chain carries TRBV30 and TRBJ2-5; 7 positions agree with TRBD1. This receptor was obtained from a male donor in good health and CMV-seropositive. The CDR3 sequence: CAWSVRFGTVQETQYF. In DNA form, the CDR3 reads TGTGCCTGGAGTGTACGTTTTGGGACAGTACAAGAGACCCAGTACTTC.